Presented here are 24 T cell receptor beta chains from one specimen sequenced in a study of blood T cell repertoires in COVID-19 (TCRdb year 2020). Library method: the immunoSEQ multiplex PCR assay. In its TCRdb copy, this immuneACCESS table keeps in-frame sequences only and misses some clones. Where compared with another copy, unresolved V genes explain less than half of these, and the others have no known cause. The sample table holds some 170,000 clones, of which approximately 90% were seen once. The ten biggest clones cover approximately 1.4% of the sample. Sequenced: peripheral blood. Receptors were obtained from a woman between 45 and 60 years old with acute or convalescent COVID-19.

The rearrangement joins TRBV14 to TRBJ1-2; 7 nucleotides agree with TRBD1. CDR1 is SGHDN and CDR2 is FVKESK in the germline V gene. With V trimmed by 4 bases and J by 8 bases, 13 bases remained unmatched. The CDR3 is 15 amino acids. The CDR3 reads CASSPIQDRAEGYTF. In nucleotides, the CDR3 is TGTGCCAGCAGCCCAATACAAGACAGGGCGGAAGGCTACACCTTC.

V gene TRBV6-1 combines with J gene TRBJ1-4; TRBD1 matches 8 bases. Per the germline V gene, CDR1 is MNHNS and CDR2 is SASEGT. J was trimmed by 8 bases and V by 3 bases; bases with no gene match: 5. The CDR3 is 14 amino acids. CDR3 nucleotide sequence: TGTGCCAGCAGTGATGGACAGGGTGAGGAAAAACTGTTTTTT. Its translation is CASSDGQGEEKLFF.

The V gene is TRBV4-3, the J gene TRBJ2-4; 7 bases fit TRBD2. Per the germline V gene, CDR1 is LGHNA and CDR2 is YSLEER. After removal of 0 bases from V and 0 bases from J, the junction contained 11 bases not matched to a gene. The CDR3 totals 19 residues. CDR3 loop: CASSQERSQGGAAKNIQYF. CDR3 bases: TGCGCCAGCAGCCAAGAGAGATCTCAGGGAGGGGCAGCCAAAAACATTCAGTACTTC.

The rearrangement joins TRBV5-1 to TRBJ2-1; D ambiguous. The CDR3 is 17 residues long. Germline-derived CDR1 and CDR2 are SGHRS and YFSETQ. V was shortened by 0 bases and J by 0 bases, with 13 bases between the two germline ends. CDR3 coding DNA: TGCGCCAGCAGCTTGGTTGCAGGTTGGAACTCCTACAATGAGCAGTTCTTC. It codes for CASSLVAGWNSYNEQFF.

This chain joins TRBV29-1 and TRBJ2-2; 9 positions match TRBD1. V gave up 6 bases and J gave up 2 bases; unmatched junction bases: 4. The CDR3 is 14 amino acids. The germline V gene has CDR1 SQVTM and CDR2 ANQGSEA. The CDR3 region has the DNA TGCAGCGTGAACAGGGGGCCCAACACCGGGGAGCTGTTTTTT. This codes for CSVNRGPNTGELFF.

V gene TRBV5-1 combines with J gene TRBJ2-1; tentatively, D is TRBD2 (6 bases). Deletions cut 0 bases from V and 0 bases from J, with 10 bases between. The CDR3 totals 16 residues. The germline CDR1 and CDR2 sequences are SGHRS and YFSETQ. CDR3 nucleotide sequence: TGCGCCAGCAGCTTGGGGCGGGGTAGCTCCTACAATGAGCAGTTCTTC. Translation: CASSLGRGSSYNEQFF.

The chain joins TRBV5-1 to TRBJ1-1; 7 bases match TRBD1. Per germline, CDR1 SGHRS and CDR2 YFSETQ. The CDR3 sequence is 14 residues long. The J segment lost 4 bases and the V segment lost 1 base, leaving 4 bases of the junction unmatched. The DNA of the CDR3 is TGCGCCAGCAGCTTGTTGCCAGGGGGCACTGAAGCTTTCTTT. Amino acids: CASSLLPGGTEAFF.

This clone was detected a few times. The CDR3 reads CASSTFTDTQYF. CDR3 nucleotide sequence: TGCGCCAGCAGTACATTCACAGATACGCAGTATTTT. The chain uses TRBV10-2 and TRBJ2-3; D is ambiguous. The CDR3 consists of 12 residues. Trimming cost V 5 bases and J 2 bases, with 5 bases left between them. CDR1 is WSHSY and CDR2 is SAAADI in the germline V gene.

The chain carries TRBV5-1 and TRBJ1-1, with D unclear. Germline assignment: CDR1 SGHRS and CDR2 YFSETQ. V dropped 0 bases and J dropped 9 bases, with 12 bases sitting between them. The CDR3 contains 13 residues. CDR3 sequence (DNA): TGCGCCAGCAGCTTGGTGCGAGCCTCGCAAGCTTTCTTT. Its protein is CASSLVRASQAFF. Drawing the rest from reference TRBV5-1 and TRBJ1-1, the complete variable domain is KAGVTQTPRYLIKTRGQQVTLSCSPISGHRSVSWYQQTPGQGLQFLFEYFSETQRNKGNFPGRFSGRQFSNSRSEMNVSTLELGDSALYLCASSLVRASQAFFGQGTRLTVV.

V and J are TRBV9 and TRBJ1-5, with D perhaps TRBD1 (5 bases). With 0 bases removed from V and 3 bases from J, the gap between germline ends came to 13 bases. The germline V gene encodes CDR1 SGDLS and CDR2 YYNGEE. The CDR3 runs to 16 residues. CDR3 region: CASSVGLEGDNQPQHF. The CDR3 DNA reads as TGTGCCAGCAGCGTAGGACTTGAAGGGGACAATCAGCCCCAGCATTTT. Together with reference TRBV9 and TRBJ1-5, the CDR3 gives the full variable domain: DSGVTQTPKHLITATGQRVTLRCSPRSGDLSVYWYQQSLDQGLQFLIQYYNGEERAKGNILERFSAQQFPDLHSELNLSSLELGDSALYFCASSVGLEGDNQPQHFGDGTRLSIL.

CDR3 coding DNA: TGTGCCAGCAGCCCTATGCTGGGGGCAAACTATGGCTACACCTTC. It yields the protein CASSPMLGANYGYTF. This chain links TRBV3-1 (or the pseudogene TRBV3-2) with TRBJ1-2, with D perhaps matching TRBD1 (6 bases). This CDR3 region has 15 residues. Trimming left V 4 bases short and J 2 bases short, with 14 bases between. Per germline, CDR1 LGHDT and CDR2 YNNKEL (reference sequence).

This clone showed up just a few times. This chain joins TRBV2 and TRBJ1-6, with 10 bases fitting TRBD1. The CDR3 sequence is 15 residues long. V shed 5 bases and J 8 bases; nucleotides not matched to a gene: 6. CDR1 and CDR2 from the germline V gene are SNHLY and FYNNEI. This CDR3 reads CASSPEGTGDSPLHF. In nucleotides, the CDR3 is TGTGCCAGCAGTCCAGAGGGGACAGGGGATTCACCCCTCCACTTT.

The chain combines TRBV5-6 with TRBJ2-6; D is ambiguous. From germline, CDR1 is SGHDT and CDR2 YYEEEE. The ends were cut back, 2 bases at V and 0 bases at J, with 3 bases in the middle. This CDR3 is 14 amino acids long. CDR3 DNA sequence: TGTGCCAGCAGCTTCGGCTCTGGGGCCAACGTCCTGACTTTC. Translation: CASSFGSGANVLTF.

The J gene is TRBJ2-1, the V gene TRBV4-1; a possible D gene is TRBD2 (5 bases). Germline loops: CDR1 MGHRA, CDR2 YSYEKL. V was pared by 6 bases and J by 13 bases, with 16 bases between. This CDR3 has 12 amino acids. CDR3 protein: CASRHEGGEQFF. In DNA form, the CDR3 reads TGCGCCAGCAGGCACGAGGGTGGCGAACAGTTCTTC.

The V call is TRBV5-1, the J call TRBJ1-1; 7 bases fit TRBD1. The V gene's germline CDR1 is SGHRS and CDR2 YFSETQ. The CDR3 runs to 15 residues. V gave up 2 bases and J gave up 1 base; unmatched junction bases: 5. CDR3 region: CASSFGQAPNTEAFF. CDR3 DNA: TGCGCCAGCAGCTTCGGACAGGCGCCGAACACTGAAGCTTTCTTT.

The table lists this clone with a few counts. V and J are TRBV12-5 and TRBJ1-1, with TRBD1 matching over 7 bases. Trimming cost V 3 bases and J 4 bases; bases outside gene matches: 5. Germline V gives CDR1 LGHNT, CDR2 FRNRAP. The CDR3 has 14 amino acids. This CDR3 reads CASGLDGTVTEAFF. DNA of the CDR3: TGTGCTAGTGGTTTAGATGGGACAGTCACTGAAGCTTTCTTT. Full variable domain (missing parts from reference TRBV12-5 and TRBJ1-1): DARVTQTPRHKVTEMGQEVTMRCQPILGHNTVFWYRQTMMQGLELLAYFRNRAPLDDSGMPKDRFSAEMPDATLATLKIQPSEPRDSAVYFCASGLDGTVTEAFFGQGTRLTVV.

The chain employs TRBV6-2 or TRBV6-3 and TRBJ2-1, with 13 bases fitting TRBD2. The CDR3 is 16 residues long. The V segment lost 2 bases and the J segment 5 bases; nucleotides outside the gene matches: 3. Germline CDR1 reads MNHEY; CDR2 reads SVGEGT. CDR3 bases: TGTGCCAGCAGTTACAGGACTAGCGGGAGTGACAATGAGCAGTTCTTC. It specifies CASSYRTSGSDNEQFF.

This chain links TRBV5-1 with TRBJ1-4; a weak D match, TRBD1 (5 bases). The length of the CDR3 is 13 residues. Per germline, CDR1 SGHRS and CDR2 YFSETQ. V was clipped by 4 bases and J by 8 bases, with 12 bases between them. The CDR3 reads CASSIGQSEKLFF. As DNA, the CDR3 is TGCGCCAGCAGCATTGGACAAAGCGAAAAACTGTTTTTT.

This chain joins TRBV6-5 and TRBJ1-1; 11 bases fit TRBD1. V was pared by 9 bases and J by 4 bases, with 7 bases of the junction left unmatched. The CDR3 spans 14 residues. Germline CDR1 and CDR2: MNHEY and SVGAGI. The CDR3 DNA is TGTGCCAGTCTCCAGGGACAGGGGGGCACTGAAGCTTTCTTT. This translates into CASLQGQGGTEAFF.

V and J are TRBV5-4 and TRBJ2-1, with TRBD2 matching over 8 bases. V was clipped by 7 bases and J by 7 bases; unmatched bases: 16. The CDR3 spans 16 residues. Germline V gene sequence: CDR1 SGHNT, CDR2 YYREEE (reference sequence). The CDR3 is CASGISGTPPWNEQFF. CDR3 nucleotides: TGTGCCAGCGGGATTAGCGGGACACCCCCTTGGAATGAGCAGTTCTTC.

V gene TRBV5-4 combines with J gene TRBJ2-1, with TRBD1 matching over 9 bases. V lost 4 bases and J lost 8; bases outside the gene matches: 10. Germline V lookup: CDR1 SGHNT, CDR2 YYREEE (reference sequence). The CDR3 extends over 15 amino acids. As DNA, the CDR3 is TGTGCCAGCAGCCAGGACAGGGGAGTAGTCGATGAGCAGTTCTTC. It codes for CASSQDRGVVDEQFF.

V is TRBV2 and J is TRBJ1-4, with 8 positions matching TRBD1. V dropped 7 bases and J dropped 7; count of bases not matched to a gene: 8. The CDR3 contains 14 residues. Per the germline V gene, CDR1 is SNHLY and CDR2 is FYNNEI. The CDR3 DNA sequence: TGTGCCAGCAAAGGACAGGGTGTGGGTGAAAAACTGTTTTTT. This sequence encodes CASKGQGVGEKLFF.

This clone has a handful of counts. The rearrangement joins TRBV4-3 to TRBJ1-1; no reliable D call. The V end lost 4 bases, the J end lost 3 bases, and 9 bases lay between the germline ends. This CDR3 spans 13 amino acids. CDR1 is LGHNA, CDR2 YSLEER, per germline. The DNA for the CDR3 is TGCGCCAGCAGCCGAAAAGAGGACACTGAAGCTTTCTTT. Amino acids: CASSRKEDTEAFF.

DNA of the CDR3: TGCGCCAGCAGACCGGGACTCATGAACACTGAAGCTTTCTTT. Protein product: CASRPGLMNTEAFF. J is TRBJ1-1 and V is TRBV5-1, with D possibly being TRBD1 (5 bases). CDR1 is SGHRS, CDR2 YFSETQ, per germline. The CDR3 length is 14 residues. V gave up 5 bases and J gave up 0 bases, with 11 bases separating them.